The subject of this entry is one T cell receptor beta chain. Its specificity is unknown. This CDR3 has 15 amino acids. Germline V gene data show CDR1 as MNHEY and CDR2 as SMNVEV (reference sequence). V was pared by 6 bases and J by 3 bases, with 5 bases of the junction left unmatched. Sequencing targeted expressed TCRB transcripts, as all isolated RNA had been reverse transcribed. Generated by immunoSEQ multiplex PCR, the TCRdb table keeps only in-frame clones and is missing some. The sample has approximately 150,000 clones; roughly an eighth are singletons. The data were obtained in a study of beta chain features in type 1 diabetes. Study-wide points: Within each of all four CD4+ subsets, Type 1 diabetes patients had TCRB CDR3s that were moderately but significantly shorter.

The clonotype originates from a man between 18 and 35 years old with type 1 diabetes. The sequenced material came from central memory CD4+ T cells from blood. The V gene is TRBV27, the J gene TRBJ2-4, with TRBD1 matching over 10 bases. The CDR3 bases are TGTGCCAGCAGCTCCGGGACAGGGGTCAAAAACATTCAGTACTTC. Its translation: CASSSGTGVKNIQYF.